The text below deals with one T cell receptor (beta chain). What it binds is not known. Profiled with immunoSEQ multiplex PCR; TCRdb holds only in-frame clones, not every one. The sample records approximately 76,000 clones, around nine tenths being singletons. CDR1 is LNHNV, CDR2 YYDKDF, per germline (reference sequence). With 2 bases removed from V and 2 bases from J, the gap between germline ends came to 3 bases. The CDR3 loop spans 13 amino acids. These data are taken from a study of OX40 agonist ivuxolimab in advanced cancers. At the level of the study: Dose-escalation patients had hepatocellular carcinoma, melanoma, renal cell or head and neck cancer. Study conclusions and caveats: The average count of expanded clones was higher among CD8+ T cells than among CD4+.

Sequencing was performed on CD4+ or CD8+ T cells sorted from blood, taken in a trial of the OX40 agonist ivuxolimab. The rearrangement joins TRBV15 to TRBJ2-2; D not certain. The sequence derives from an adult with an advanced solid tumor such as melanoma, head and neck, liver or kidney cancer. The CDR3 loop reads CATSRQNTGELFF. The CDR3 bases are TGTGCCACCAGCAGACAAAACACCGGGGAGCTGTTTTTT.